These T cell receptor beta chains were read from a single sample in a study of blood T cell repertoires in COVID-19. The protocol was immunoSEQ multiplex PCR, while the TCRdb copy is restricted to in-frame clones and leaves out a portion. Of about 42,000 clones in the sample, about 85% were seen once. The sequenced sample was peripheral blood. The receptor set was obtained from a human donor in a cohort sampled during active COVID-19. Both conserved end residues are part of each CDR3. A D gene is named only where the DNA matches it firmly. Some rows mark clone size as missing; the rest say once, few, many or name a class of expanded clone.

>TRBV7-9|15|.|TRBD1|TRBJ2-1
TGTGCCAGCAGCCTGGGGACAGGGGGAGGTAATGAGCAGTTCTTC
CASSLGTGGGNEQFF
>TRBV21-1|15|.|.|TRBJ1-1
TGTGCCAGCAGCTCTCCGACAGTTATGAACACTGAAGCTTTCTTT
CASSSPTVMNTEAFF
>TRBV6-5|14|.|TRBD1|TRBJ1-1
TGTGCCAGCTCAATACAGGGGGGGTTGAACGGGGCTTTCTTT
CASSIQGGLNGAFF
>TRBV19|13|.|.|TRBJ2-4
TGTGCCAGTAGTTCACAGGGTGGAAACATTCAGTACTTC
CASSSQGGNIQYF
>TRBV10-3|16|.|TRBD1|TRBJ1-4
TGTGCCATCAGTGAGGCCAGCAGGGGGACTAATGAAAAACTGTTTTTT
CAISEASRGTNEKLFF
>TRBV12-3/TRBV12-4|13|.|.|TRBJ2-7
TGTGCCAGTACCCGAAGGGGGTTGGACGAGCAGTACTTC
CASTRRGLDEQYF
>TRBV6-5|15|.|.|TRBJ2-2
TGTGCCAGCAGTTACCCCGCGGCCGGGATGATGGAGCTGTTTTTT
CASSYPAAGMMELFF
>TRBV24-1|14|.|.|TRBJ1-2
TGTGCCACCAGTGAGTCGCGCTCCAACTATGGCTACACCTTC
CATSESRSNYGYTF
>TRBV4-1|15|.|TRBD1|TRBJ1-4
TGCGCCAGCAGCACAGTGACAGGGTCGGGGGAAAAACTGTTTTTT
CASSTVTGSGEKLFF
>TRBV7-8|18|few|TRBD1|TRBJ1-1
TGTGCCAGCAGCTTAGGTTCGCCGAGGGGGCGGAAGAACACTGAAGCTTTCTTT
CASSLGSPRGRKNTEAFF
>TRBV30|16|.|TRBD2|TRBJ2-1
TGTGCCTGGTCCGGGACGGGGGGTGCTACCTACAATGAGCAGTTCTTC
CAWSGTGGATYNEQFF
>TRBV9|17|.|TRBD2|TRBJ2-3
TGTGCCAGCAGCGCCAATGGGGGGGGAACCGAACCAGATACGCAGTATTTT
CASSANGGGTEPDTQYF
>TRBV2|14|.|.|TRBJ2-5
TGTGCCAGCAGTAGGGCCTTAGGGGTGGGGACCCAGTACTTC
CASSRALGVGTQYF
>TRBV19|11|.|TRBD1|TRBJ2-7
TGTGCCAGTAGGATGGGGGACAGCCAGTACTTC
CASRMGDSQYF
>TRBV27|12|.|.|TRBJ1-6
TGTGCCAGCAGGGACAGTAATTCACCCCTCCACTTT
CASRDSNSPLHF
>TRBV7-9|15|medium-sized|TRBD1|TRBJ1-5
TGTGCCAGCAGCTTGGGGGACAGGGTGAATCAGCCCCAGCATTTT
CASSLGDRVNQPQHF
>TRBV7-9|13|.|TRBD1|TRBJ1-1
TGTGCCAGCACCCCGGGACAGTGGGATGAAGCTTTCTTT
CASTPGQWDEAFF
>TRBV2|14|many|TRBD1|TRBJ2-7
TGTGCCAGCGACCGACAGGGGTACTCCTACGAGCAGTACTTC
CASDRQGYSYEQYF
>TRBV20-1|11|.|.|TRBJ2-7
TGCAGTGCGGAAGGAGATGCCGTGCAGTACTTC
CSAEGDAVQYF
>TRBV6-1|15|.|TRBD1|TRBJ1-2
TGTGCCAGCAGTCCCTCCGGGACAGGGTCCTATGGCTACACCTTC
CASSPSGTGSYGYTF
>TRBV5-1|15|.|TRBD1|TRBJ2-2
TGCGCCAGCAGCTGGGACAGGGGGGACACCGGGGAGCTGTTTTTT
CASSWDRGDTGELFF
>TRBV12-3/TRBV12-4|13|.|.|TRBJ1-6
TGTGCCACTACCCTCGGGAGAAATTCACCCCTCCACTTT
CATTLGRNSPLHF
>TRBV14|14|.|TRBD1|TRBJ1-2
TGTGCCAGCAGCCGAACGCAGGGGGCCCTTGGCTACACCTTC
CASSRTQGALGYTF
>TRBV28|15|.|TRBD2|TRBJ2-3
TGTGCCAGCAGTTTCGTGGGGGGAGGGCTAGATACGCAGTATTTT
CASSFVGGGLDTQYF
>TRBV2|14|.|.|TRBJ1-6
TGTGCCAGCACTTCGCTCCCTCCTGCGGCACCCCTCCACTTT
CASTSLPPAAPLHF
>TRBV7-9|13|once|TRBD1|TRBJ2-7
TGTGCCAGCAGCCCGGACAGGGGAAGCGAGCAGTACTTC
CASSPDRGSEQYF
>TRBV11-2|14|.|.|TRBJ1-2
TGTGCCAGCAGCCCCTCGGGGGGCAACTATGGCTACACCTTC
CASSPSGGNYGYTF
>TRBV3-1/TRBV3-2|15|once|TRBD2|TRBJ2-5
TGTGCCAGCAGCCAGGACCCTGGGACTAGCCTTGCCCAGTACTTC
CASSQDPGTSLAQYF
>TRBV7-2|15|.|TRBD1|TRBJ1-5
TGTGCCAGCAGCTACCGGACAGGACGAAATCAGCCCCAGCATTTT
CASSYRTGRNQPQHF
>TRBV19|16|.|.|TRBJ1-1
TGTGCCAGTAGTGCTATAAGTCCACCCATGAACACTGAAGCTTTCTTT
CASSAISPPMNTEAFF
>TRBV6-1|12|.|.|TRBJ1-3
TGTGCCAGCAGTGAGGGGTTTGACAGTGCGAATTTT
CASSEGFDSANF
>TRBV21-1|13|.|.|TRBJ2-7
TGTGCCACCTCTAGCGTCGGCGTCTACGAGCAGTACTTC
CATSSVGVYEQYF
>TRBV7-2|15|.|TRBD1|TRBJ2-3
TGTGCCAGCAGGTACCCAGGGGGAAAAGCAGATACGCAGTATTTT
CASRYPGGKADTQYF
>TRBV4-2|15|.|.|TRBJ2-7
TGTGCCAGCAGCCTAGAGGTAGGAGGGCCCGGAGAGCAGTACTTC
CASSLEVGGPGEQYF
>TRBV19|15|once|TRBD1|TRBJ1-2
TGTGCCAGTAGTATACTACAGGGGTTCAACTATGGCTACACCTTC
CASSILQGFNYGYTF
>TRBV12-3/TRBV12-4|11|.|.|TRBJ2-7
TGTGCCAGCAGTTTACACTACGAGCAGTACTTC
CASSLHYEQYF
>TRBV4-2|18|.|TRBD2|TRBJ2-3
TGTGCCAGCAGCCAAGATCCCGAGGGTAGCGGGGCCACAGATACGCAGTATTTT
CASSQDPEGSGATDTQYF
>TRBV7-8|15|.|TRBD1|TRBJ2-5
TGTGCCAGCAGCTCCGGCAGGGGGAGAAGAGAGACCCAGTACTTC
CASSSGRGRRETQYF
>TRBV28|12|once|.|TRBJ2-7
TGTGCCAGCAGTTTACTTTTACAGGAGCGGTACTTC
CASSLLLQERYF
>TRBV19|16|.|TRBD1|TRBJ2-7
TGTGCCAGTAGTCCCCAACCCGGGACAGGGTACTACGAGCAGTACTTC
CASSPQPGTGYYEQYF
>TRBV19|16|.|TRBD2|TRBJ2-5
TGTGCCAGTAGTACGGGACTAGCGGGGGTCTTAGGGACCCAGTACTTC
CASSTGLAGVLGTQYF
>TRBV28|17|.|.|TRBJ2-2
TGTGCCAGCAGTTGGCCCTCTAGCGCGGCGAACACCGGGGAGCTGTTTTTT
CASSWPSSAANTGELFF
>TRBV18|16|few|TRBD2|TRBJ2-7
TGTGCCAGCTCACCGGGTGGGCTAGCGGGGGGCCACGAGCAGTACTTC
CASSPGGLAGGHEQYF
>TRBV5-1|14|once|TRBD2|TRBJ2-1
TGCGCCAGCAGCGCAGCGGGGGGCCACAATGAGCAGTTCTTC
CASSAAGGHNEQFF
>TRBV5-1|21|.|TRBD1|TRBJ1-6
TGCGCCAGCAGCTTGTCGTCGGGGGGACAGGGGGACCTCTCCTATAATTCACCCCTCCACTTT
CASSLSSGGQGDLSYNSPLHF
>TRBV5-1|15|.|TRBD2|TRBJ2-5
TGCGCCAGCAGCCTTCAAGCGGGGGGGCCTGGGACCCAGTACTTC
CASSLQAGGPGTQYF
>TRBV19|15|.|TRBD2|TRBJ2-5
TGTGCCAGTAGTGCGACCCGGGGGGGCCGGGAGACCCAGTACTTC
CASSATRGGRETQYF
>TRBV19|14|.|TRBD1|TRBJ2-2
TGTGCCAGTAGTAACAGGGGGAGCACCGGGGAGCTGTTTTTT
CASSNRGSTGELFF
>TRBV7-3|15|few|.|TRBJ2-2
TGTGCCAGCAGCTTAGGGGCAGGTTGGACCGGGGAGCTGTTTTTT
CASSLGAGWTGELFF
>TRBV5-1|17|.|TRBD1|TRBJ2-7
TGCGCCAGCAGCTGGCGCACAGGGGGTCAGAGCTCCTACGAGCAGTACTTC
CASSWRTGGQSSYEQYF